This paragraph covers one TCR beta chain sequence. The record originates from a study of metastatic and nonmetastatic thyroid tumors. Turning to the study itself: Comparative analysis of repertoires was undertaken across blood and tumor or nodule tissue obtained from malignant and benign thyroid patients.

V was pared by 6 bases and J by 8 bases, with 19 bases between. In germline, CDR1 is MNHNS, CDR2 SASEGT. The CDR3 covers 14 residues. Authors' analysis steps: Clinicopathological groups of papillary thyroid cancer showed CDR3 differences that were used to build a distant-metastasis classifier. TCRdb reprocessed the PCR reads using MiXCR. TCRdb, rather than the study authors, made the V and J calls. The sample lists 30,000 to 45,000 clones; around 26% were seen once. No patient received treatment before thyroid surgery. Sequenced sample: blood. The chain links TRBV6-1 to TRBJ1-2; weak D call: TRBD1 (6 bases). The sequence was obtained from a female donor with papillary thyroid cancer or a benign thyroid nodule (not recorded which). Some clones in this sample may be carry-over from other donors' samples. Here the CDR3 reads CASSPMGGAEGYTF. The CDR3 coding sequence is TGTGCCAGCAGCCCGATGGGGGGCGCGGAAGGCTACACCTTC.